This T cell receptor beta chain was sequenced during a study of OX40 agonist ivuxolimab in advanced cancers. Looking at the study overall: The study gave patients intravenous ivuxolimab at 0.01 to 10 mg/kg every 2 weeks.

The CDR3 totals 15 residues. CDR1 is MNHNY and CDR2 is SVGAGI in the germline V gene (reference sequence). Trimming took 4 bases from V and 7 from J, leaving 18 bases between them. Data came from immunoSEQ multiplex PCR; TCRdb stores just in-frame clones and leaves some out. This table holds under 15,000 clones, roughly 80% found once. The receptor was isolated from an adult with an advanced solid tumor such as melanoma, head and neck, liver or kidney cancer. This sequence joins TRBV6-6 and TRBJ2-3; no firm D call. Sequenced here: CD4+ or CD8+ T cells sorted from blood, sampled in a trial of the OX40 agonist ivuxolimab. CDR3 in amino acids: CASSSRQTAQNTQYF. DNA of the CDR3: TGTGCCAGCAGTTCCCGGCAGACCGCACAGAATACGCAGTATTTT.